Listed below are T cell receptor beta chains from one sample, sequenced in a study of cytomegalovirus exposure and HLA in healthy donors. The protocol was immunoSEQ multiplex PCR, while the TCRdb copy is restricted to in-frame clones and leaves out a portion. In the table there are 95,000 to 100,000 clones, over 60% of which are singletons. The specimen was PBMCs. These receptors all stem from a female donor in good health and CMV-seronegative. Each CDR3 is given with its conserved first and last residue. Each record gives: V gene, D gene, J gene, clone size, CDR3 DNA, CDR3 protein. A D gene is named only where the DNA matches it firmly. Some rows have no size entry. The others give once, few or many, or a class for an expanded clone.

TRBV6-1	NA	TRBJ1-2	once	TGTGCCAGCAGTAACCCCCAGGGACAATATGGCTACACCTTC	CASSNPQGQYGYTF
TRBV30	NA	TRBJ2-7	NA	TGTGCCGGGGGACTCTCCTACGAGCAGTACTTC	CAGGLSYEQYF
TRBV7-9	NA	TRBJ2-1	few	TGTGCCAGCAGCTTAGACTGGTTCAATGAGCAGTTCTTC	CASSLDWFNEQFF
TRBV28	TRBD1	TRBJ2-7	few	TGTGCCAGCAGTTGGGACAGGAGGCGGTTCTACGAGCAGTACTTC	CASSWDRRRFYEQYF
TRBV7-3	NA	TRBJ2-5	NA	TGTGCCAGCAGCTCCTCGGGGAACGGTGGGGAGACCCAGTACTTC	CASSSSGNGGETQYF
TRBV30	NA	TRBJ1-1	NA	TGTGCCTGGAGTCGGGACTCCAGGGTCAATCGCACTGAAGCTTTCTTT	CAWSRDSRVNRTEAFF
TRBV6-5	NA	TRBJ2-7	NA	TGTGCCAGCAGTTCGGGGGGACACACACCCTACGAGCAGTACTTC	CASSSGGHTPYEQYF
TRBV7-9	TRBD1	TRBJ2-2	NA	TGTGCCAGCAGCCAAGGGACAGATCACGGGGAGCTGTTTTTT	CASSQGTDHGELFF
TRBV7-3	TRBD1	TRBJ1-1	NA	TGTGCCAGCAGCTTAAGAGGGGGCCGGACTGAAGCTTTCTTT	CASSLRGGRTEAFF
TRBV2	NA	TRBJ2-7	few	TGTGCCAGCAGTCCTGGACAGTTTCGCTCCTACGAGCAGTACTTC	CASSPGQFRSYEQYF
TRBV5-1	NA	TRBJ2-1	NA	TGCGCCAGCAGCTTGGCAGGGGGGACCCTCGCCTCGGAATACAATGAGCAGTTCTTC	CASSLAGGTLASEYNEQFF
TRBV10-1	NA	TRBJ2-7	NA	TGCGCCAGCAGCCGAGGGTACGAGCAGTACTTC	CASSRGYEQYF
TRBV18	NA	TRBJ1-5	NA	TGTGCCAGCTCACCCCTAGCAGGGGCTCTAGGGCAGCCCCAGCATTTT	CASSPLAGALGQPQHF
TRBV5-4	NA	TRBJ1-1	NA	TGTGCCAGCAGTTCACGCAAACAGGGTGTCACTGAAGCTTTCTTT	CASSSRKQGVTEAFF
TRBV5-1	NA	TRBJ1-2	NA	TGCGCCAGCAGCTTGGATACAACCTTGCATCGGGGGGGCTACACCTTC	CASSLDTTLHRGGYTF
TRBV6-4	NA	TRBJ2-1	NA	TGTGCCAGCAGCCGGGACATAATGAGTGAGCAGTTCTTC	CASSRDIMSEQFF